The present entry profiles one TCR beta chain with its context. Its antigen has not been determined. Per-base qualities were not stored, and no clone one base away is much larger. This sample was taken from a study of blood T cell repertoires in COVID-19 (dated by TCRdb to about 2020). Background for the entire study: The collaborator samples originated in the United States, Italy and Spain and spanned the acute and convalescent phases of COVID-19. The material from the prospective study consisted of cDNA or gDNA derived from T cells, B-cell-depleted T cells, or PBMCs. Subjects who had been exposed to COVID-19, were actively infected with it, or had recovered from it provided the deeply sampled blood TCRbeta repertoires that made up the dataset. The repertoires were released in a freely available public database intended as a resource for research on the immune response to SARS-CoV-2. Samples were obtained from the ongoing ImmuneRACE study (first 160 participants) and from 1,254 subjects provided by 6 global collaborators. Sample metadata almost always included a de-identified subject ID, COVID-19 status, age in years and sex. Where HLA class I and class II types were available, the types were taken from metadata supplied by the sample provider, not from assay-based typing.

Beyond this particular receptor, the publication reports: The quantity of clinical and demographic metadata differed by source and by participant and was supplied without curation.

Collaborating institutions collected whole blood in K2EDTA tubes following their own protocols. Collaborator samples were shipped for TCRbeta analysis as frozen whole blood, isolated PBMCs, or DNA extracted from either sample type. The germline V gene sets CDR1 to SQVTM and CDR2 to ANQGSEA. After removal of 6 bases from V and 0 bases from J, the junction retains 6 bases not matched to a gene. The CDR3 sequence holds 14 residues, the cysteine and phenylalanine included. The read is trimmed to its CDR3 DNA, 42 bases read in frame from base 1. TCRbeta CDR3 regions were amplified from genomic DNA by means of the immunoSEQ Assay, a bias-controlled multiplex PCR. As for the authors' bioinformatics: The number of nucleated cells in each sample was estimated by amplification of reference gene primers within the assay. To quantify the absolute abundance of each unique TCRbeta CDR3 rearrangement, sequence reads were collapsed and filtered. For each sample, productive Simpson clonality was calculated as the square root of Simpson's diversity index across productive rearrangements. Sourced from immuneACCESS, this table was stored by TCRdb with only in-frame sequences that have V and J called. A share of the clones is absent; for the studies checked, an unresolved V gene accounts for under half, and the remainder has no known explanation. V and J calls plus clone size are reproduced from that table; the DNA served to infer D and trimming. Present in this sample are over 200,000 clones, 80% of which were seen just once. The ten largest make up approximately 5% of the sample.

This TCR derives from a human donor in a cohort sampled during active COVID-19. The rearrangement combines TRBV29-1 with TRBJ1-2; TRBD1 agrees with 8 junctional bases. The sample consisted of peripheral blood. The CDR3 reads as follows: CSVRTGFANYGYTF. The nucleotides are TGCAGCGTGCGGACAGGGTTTGCTAACTATGGCTACACCTTC.